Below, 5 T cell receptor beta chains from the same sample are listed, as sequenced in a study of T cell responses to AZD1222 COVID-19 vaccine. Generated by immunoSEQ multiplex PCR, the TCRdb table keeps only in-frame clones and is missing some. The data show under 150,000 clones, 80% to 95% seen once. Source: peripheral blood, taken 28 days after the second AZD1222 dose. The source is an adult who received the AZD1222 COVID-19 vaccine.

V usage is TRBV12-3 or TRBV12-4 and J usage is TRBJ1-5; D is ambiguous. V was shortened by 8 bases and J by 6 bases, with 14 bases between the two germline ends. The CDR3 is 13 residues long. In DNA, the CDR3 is TGTGCCAGCGGCTCTGCGGACTTTCAGCCCCAGCATTTT. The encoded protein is CASGSADFQPQHF.

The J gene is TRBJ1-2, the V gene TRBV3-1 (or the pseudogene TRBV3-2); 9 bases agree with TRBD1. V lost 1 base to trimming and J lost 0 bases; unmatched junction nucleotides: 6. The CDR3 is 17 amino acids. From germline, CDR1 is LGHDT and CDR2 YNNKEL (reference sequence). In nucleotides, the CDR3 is TGTGCCAGCAGCCAAGCTAGACAGGGGGTAGCTAACTATGGCTACACCTTC. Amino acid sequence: CASSQARQGVANYGYTF.

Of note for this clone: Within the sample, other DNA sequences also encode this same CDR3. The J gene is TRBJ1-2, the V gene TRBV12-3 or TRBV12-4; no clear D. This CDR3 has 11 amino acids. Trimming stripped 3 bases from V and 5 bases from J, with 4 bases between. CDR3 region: CASSLGYGYTF. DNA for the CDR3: TGTGCCAGCAGTTTGGGGTATGGCTACACCTTC.

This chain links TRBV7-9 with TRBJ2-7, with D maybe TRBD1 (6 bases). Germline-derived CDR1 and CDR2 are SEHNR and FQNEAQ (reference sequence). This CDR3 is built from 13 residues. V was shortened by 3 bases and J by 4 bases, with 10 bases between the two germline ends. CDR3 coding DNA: TGTGCCAGCAGCTTCGGGACACCGTACGAGCAGTACTTC. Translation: CASSFGTPYEQYF.

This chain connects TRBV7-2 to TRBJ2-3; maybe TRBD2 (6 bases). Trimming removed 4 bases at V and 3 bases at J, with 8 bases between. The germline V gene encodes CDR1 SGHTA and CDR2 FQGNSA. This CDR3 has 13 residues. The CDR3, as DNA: TGTGCCAGCAGCTCACGGGAGACAGATACGCAGTATTTT. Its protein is CASSSRETDTQYF.